Listed here are 2 T cell receptor beta chains from one sample, sequenced in a study of cytomegalovirus exposure and HLA in healthy donors. The PCR employed 60 Vbeta primers together with 13 Jbeta primers. The data were produced by immunoSEQ multiplex PCR, yet TCRdb's version contains in-frame clones alone and is incomplete. The profile covers 170,000 or so clones, with around four fifths appearing a single time and about 13% taken by the ten largest. Sequencing was done on a sample of PBMCs. The source of these receptors is a woman aged 45-59 years in good health and CMV-seropositive.

A few counts support this clone. V gene TRBV5-1 combines with J gene TRBJ2-5; weak D call: TRBD1 (6 bases). CDR3 size: 13 residues. CDR1 SGHRS and CDR2 YFSETQ come from the germline V gene. The V end was cut by 4 bases, the J end by 2 bases, with 9 bases between. Here the CDR3 DNA reads TGCGCCAGCAGCCCCGGGACACAAGAGACCCAGTACTTC. This encodes CASSPGTQETQYF.

The gene calls are TRBV6-1 and TRBJ1-1; TRBD1 agrees at 10 bases. V shed 4 bases, J shed 3 bases, and the junction held 2 bases outside the gene matches. Per germline, CDR1 MNHNS and CDR2 SASEGT. This CDR3 has 14 amino acids. The CDR3 region is CASSGDRGHTEAFF. In nucleotides, the CDR3 is TGTGCCAGCAGTGGTGACAGGGGGCACACTGAAGCTTTCTTT.